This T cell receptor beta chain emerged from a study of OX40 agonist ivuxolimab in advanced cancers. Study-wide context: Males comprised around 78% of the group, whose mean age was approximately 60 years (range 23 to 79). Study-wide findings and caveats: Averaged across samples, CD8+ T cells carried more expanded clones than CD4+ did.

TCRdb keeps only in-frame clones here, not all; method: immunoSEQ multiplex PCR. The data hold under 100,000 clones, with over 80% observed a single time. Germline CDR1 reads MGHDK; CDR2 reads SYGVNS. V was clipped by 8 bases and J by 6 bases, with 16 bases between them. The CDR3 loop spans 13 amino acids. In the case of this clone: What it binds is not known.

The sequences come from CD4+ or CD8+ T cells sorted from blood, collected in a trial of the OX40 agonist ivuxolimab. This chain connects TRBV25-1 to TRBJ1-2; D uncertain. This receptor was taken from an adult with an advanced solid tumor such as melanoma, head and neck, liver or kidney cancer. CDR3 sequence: CASQGRGYHGYTF. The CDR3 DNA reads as TGTGCCAGCCAAGGGAGAGGGTACCATGGCTACACCTTC.